This is a list of T cell receptor beta chains from one sample in a study of T cell repertoires in cytomegalovirus infection. TCRdb itself ran the reads through MiXCR, one entry per CDR3 protein. The sample shows about 360,000 distinct CDR3 sequences, about a sixth of them seen only once. Specimen: PBMCs. These receptors were obtained from a human donor in good health (CMV status not recorded). Some clones in this sample may be carry-over from other donors' samples. Both conserved end residues are part of each CDR3. A D gene is named only where the DNA matches it firmly. Part of the rows lack a size; the others show once, few, many or a class for expanded clones.

cdr3_length clone_size j_call v_call d_call cdr3_aa cdr3_nt
13 few TRBJ2-1 TRBV20-1 - CSATDYNVNEQFF TGCAGTGCTACGGACTATAATGTTAATGAGCAGTTCTTC
14 few TRBJ2-2 TRBV6-4 - CASSDSGYTGELFF TGTGCCAGCAGTGACTCGGGGTACACCGGGGAGCTGTTTTTT
13 many TRBJ1-5 TRBV19 - CASRMGFGQPQHF TGTGCCAGTAGGATGGGTTTCGGACAGCCCCAGCATTTT
14 - TRBJ1-1 TRBV7-9 - CASRTVSGGTEAFF TGTGCCAGCAGAACGGTCTCCGGAGGCACTGAAGCTTTCTTT
13 many TRBJ2-2 TRBV2 - CASRRGTSGELFF TGTGCCAGCCGACGGGGAACGTCCGGGGAGCTGTTTTTT
13 few TRBJ2-1 TRBV2 - CASSEEITSREFF TGTGCCAGCAGTGAAGAGATTACTAGCAGGGAGTTCTTC
17 few TRBJ2-7 TRBV7-8 TRBD2 CASSLVVASGYSYEQYF TGTGCCAGCAGCTTAGTTGTCGCTAGCGGGTACTCCTACGAGCAGTACTTC
14 few TRBJ2-1 TRBV12-3/TRBV12-4 TRBD2 CASRSSGSLNEQFF TGTGCCAGCAGGAGTAGCGGGAGCCTGAATGAGCAGTTCTTC
14 - TRBJ2-1 TRBV7-9 - CASSKERGRQEQFF TGTGCCAGCAGCAAAGAACGGGGCCGCCAGGAGCAGTTCTTC
13 - TRBJ2-3 TRBV7-9 - CASSIGAGDTQYF TGTGCCAGCAGCATAGGGGCTGGGGATACGCAGTATTTT
12 many TRBJ2-1 TRBV7-9 - CASSFFTAAQFF TGTGCCAGCAGCTTCTTTACTGCTGCGCAGTTCTTC
15 many TRBJ2-7 TRBV7-2 - CAVSRGGGGSYEQYF TGTGCCGTCTCACGAGGCGGGGGCGGCTCCTACGAGCAGTACTTC
15 many TRBJ2-5 TRBV12-3/TRBV12-4 TRBD2 CASSPIGQGGRTQYF TGTGCCAGCAGTCCCATCGGGCAGGGCGGGAGGACCCAGTACTTC
16 - TRBJ1-2 TRBV6-6 - CASRVSRSETNYGYTF TGTGCCAGCAGAGTCAGTCGGTCAGAAACTAACTATGGCTACACCTTC
13 - TRBJ1-2 TRBV19 - CASSTTVNYGYTF TGTGCCAGTAGTACGACTGTAAACTATGGCTACACCTTC
16 few TRBJ2-7 TRBV14 TRBD1 CASSQDRTGLSYEQYF TGTGCCAGCAGCCAAGACCGGACAGGACTCTCCTACGAGCAGTACTTC
15 few TRBJ2-1 TRBV24-1 - CAAQAPGHGHNEQFF TGTGCCGCCCAAGCCCCCGGACACGGTCACAATGAGCAGTTCTTC
15 few TRBJ1-3 TRBV10-3 - CATRPPHGSINTIYF TGTGCCACTAGACCCCCACACGGCTCAATAAACACCATATATTTT
15 few TRBJ1-1 TRBV20-1 - CSARDFNRDRTEAFF TGCAGTGCTAGAGATTTTAACCGGGATAGGACTGAAGCTTTCTTT
15 few TRBJ2-1 TRBV6-2/TRBV6-3 TRBD2 CASSDLAGGENEQFF TGTGCCAGCAGCGACCTAGCGGGGGGGGAAAATGAGCAGTTCTTC
14 - TRBJ1-2 TRBV12-3/TRBV12-4 TRBD1 CASSKQGPIYGYTF TGTGCCAGCAGTAAACAGGGGCCTATCTATGGCTACACCTTC
12 many TRBJ2-7 TRBV7-9 TRBD1 CASTGGSYEQYF TGTGCCAGCACAGGGGGTTCCTACGAGCAGTACTTC
14 - TRBJ2-1 TRBV20-1 TRBD2 CSASPGGVYNEQFF TGCAGTGCTAGCCCCGGGGGGGTCTACAATGAGCAGTTCTTC
13 - TRBJ1-1 TRBV6-6 TRBD1 CASSRGLMAEAFF TGTGCCAGCAGCAGGGGGCTAATGGCTGAAGCTTTCTTT
14 few TRBJ1-1 TRBV20-1 - CSASSRGRNTEAFF TGCAGTGCTAGTTCGAGGGGGAGGAACACTGAAGCTTTCTTT
14 once TRBJ2-5 TRBV7-2 TRBD2 CASSLVSWEGLQYF TGTGCCAGCAGCTTAGTGTCGTGGGAGGGTCTCCAGTACTTC
15 few TRBJ2-5 TRBV20-1 - CSARDSRDSAETQYF TGCAGTGCTAGAGATTCCCGGGACTCAGCTGAGACCCAGTACTTC
14 - TRBJ1-3 TRBV5-1 - CASSLEPSGNTIYF TGCGCCAGCAGCTTGGAACCCTCTGGAAACACCATATATTTT
13 - TRBJ2-3 TRBV11-2 - CASSSENTDTQYF TGTGCCAGCAGCTCTGAGAACACAGATACGCAGTATTTT
12 many TRBJ1-1 TRBV7-8 - CASRQSGGEAFF TGTGCCAGCAGACAAAGTGGGGGTGAAGCTTTCTTT
15 - TRBJ2-1 TRBV5-1 TRBD2 CASSLAPAGWDEQFF TGCGCCAGCAGCTTGGCCCCAGCGGGGTGGGATGAGCAGTTCTTC
11 few TRBJ1-6 TRBV6-6 - CASSADSPLHF TGTGCCAGCAGTGCTGATTCACCCCTCCACTTT
15 many TRBJ1-5 TRBV7-6 - CASSLGTGKEWPQHF TGTGCCAGCAGCTTAGGTACGGGAAAAGAGTGGCCCCAGCATTTT
17 many TRBJ2-1 TRBV7-9 TRBD2 CASSPTPSGGVEYEQFF TGTGCCAGCAGCCCTACCCCTAGCGGGGGGGTTGAGTATGAGCAGTTCTTC
15 many TRBJ2-7 TRBV28 TRBD2 CASSTPGGKSYEQYF TGTGCCAGCAGTACACCGGGGGGAAAGTCCTACGAGCAGTACTTC
19 few TRBJ2-1 TRBV7-8 - CASSLSRRRTRGENNEQFF TGTGCCAGCAGCTTATCAAGACGAAGGACTAGGGGGGAGAACAATGAGCAGTTCTTC
16 few TRBJ2-7 TRBV5-6 TRBD1 CASSLMGQGYSYEQYF TGTGCCAGCAGCTTGATGGGACAGGGGTATTCCTACGAGCAGTACTTC
15 many TRBJ2-3 TRBV7-8 - CASSLIADNTDTQYF TGTGCCAGCAGCTTAATAGCGGACAACACAGATACGCAGTATTTT
14 medium-sized TRBJ1-1 TRBV6-1 TRBD1 CASRTGEGNTEAFF TGTGCCAGCAGAACAGGGGAAGGGAACACTGAAGCTTTCTTT
17 few TRBJ2-3 TRBV5-6 TRBD2 CASSHNTPGLAGDTQYF TGTGCCAGCAGCCACAATACTCCGGGACTAGCTGGCGATACGCAGTATTTT
15 - TRBJ2-5 TRBV7-9 TRBD2 CASSLDGGGLGTQYF TGTGCCAGCAGCTTAGATGGCGGGGGACTAGGGACCCAGTACTTC
12 - TRBJ2-1 TRBV7-9 - CASSVSPYEQFF TGTGCCAGCAGCGTTAGCCCTTACGAGCAGTTCTTC
15 few TRBJ1-5 TRBV5-1 TRBD1 CASSLTGTVHQPQHF TGCGCCAGCAGCTTAACCGGGACAGTACATCAGCCCCAGCATTTT
15 many TRBJ1-1 TRBV7-2 - CASSFQSLVFTEAFF TGTGCCAGCAGTTTCCAGTCGTTGGTTTTTACTGAAGCTTTCTTT
15 few TRBJ2-3 TRBV27 - CASSLSGSSTDTQYF TGTGCCAGCAGTTTAAGCGGTTCTAGCACAGATACGCAGTATTTT
14 medium-sized TRBJ2-1 TRBV6-2/TRBV6-3 - CASDSGAPYNEQFF TGTGCCAGCGACAGCGGAGCGCCCTACAATGAGCAGTTCTTC
16 few TRBJ2-6 TRBV7-8 - CASSLARYSGANVLTF TGTGCCAGCAGCTTAGCGCGATATTCTGGGGCCAACGTCCTGACTTTC
14 - TRBJ1-3 TRBV6-5 - CASSYRVPGNTIYF TGTGCCAGCAGTTATAGGGTGCCTGGAAACACCATATATTTT
16 many TRBJ2-7 TRBV7-2 TRBD2 CASSFQPLAGVFEQYF TGTGCCAGCAGCTTCCAGCCACTAGCGGGAGTGTTCGAGCAGTACTTC
15 few TRBJ1-3 TRBV10-3 - CAISEGRNSGNTIYF TGTGCCATCAGTGAGGGGCGGAACTCTGGAAACACCATATATTTT
14 many TRBJ2-4 TRBV7-2 - CASSKSTTSNIQYF TGTGCCAGCAGCAAGTCGACCACGTCAAACATTCAGTACTTC
14 many TRBJ1-1 TRBV6-6 TRBD1 CASSQQGLNTEAFF TGTGCCAGCAGCCAACAGGGGTTAAACACTGAAGCTTTCTTT
14 - TRBJ1-1 TRBV19 TRBD1 CASLNRGMNTEAFF TGTGCCAGTCTGAACAGGGGAATGAACACTGAAGCTTTCTTT